This T cell receptor beta chain was obtained from a study of T cell changes during pregnancy in multiple sclerosis. Repertoires were generated with immunoSEQ multiplex PCR, while TCRdb's copy carries only in-frame clones and drops some. The top ten hold 20% to 30% of the sample, which has 30,000 to 45,000 clones, 80% to 95% seen once. Trimming at V came to 5 bases and at J to 8 bases, leaving 9 bases not matched to a gene. CDR1 and CDR2 (germline): SEHNR, FQNEAQ (reference sequence). CDR3 length: 15 residues. The sequence derives from a female donor with multiple sclerosis, enrolled in a pregnancy study. Specimen: CD8+ T cells from peripheral blood mononuclear cells, collected before pregnancy. The chain joins TRBV7-9 to TRBJ2-1; 10 nucleotides align to TRBD2. The CDR3 spells CASSLLAGEDDEQFF. CDR3 DNA: TGTGCCAGCAGCCTGCTAGCGGGAGAAGATGATGAGCAGTTCTTC.